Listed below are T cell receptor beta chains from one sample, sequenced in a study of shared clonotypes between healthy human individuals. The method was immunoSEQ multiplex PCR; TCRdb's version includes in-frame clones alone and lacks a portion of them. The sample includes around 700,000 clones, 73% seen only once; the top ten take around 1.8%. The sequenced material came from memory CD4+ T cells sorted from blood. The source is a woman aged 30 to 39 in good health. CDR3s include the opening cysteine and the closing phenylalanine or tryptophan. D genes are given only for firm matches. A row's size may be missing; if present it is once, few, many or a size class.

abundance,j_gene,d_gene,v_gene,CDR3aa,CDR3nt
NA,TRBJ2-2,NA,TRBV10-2,CASSWRTANTGELFF,TGCGCCAGCAGTTGGAGGACAGCGAACACCGGGGAGCTGTTTTTT
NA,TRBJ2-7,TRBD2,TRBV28,CASSFPTSGATTYEQYF,TGTGCCAGCAGTTTCCCGACTAGCGGGGCCACCACCTACGAGCAGTACTTC
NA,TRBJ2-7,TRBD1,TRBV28,CASRVGGQVGYEQYF,TGTGCCAGCCGTGTAGGGGGACAGGTCGGTTACGAGCAGTACTTC
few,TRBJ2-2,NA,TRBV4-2,CASSQADRDTGELFF,TGTGCCAGCAGCCAAGCAGACAGAGATACCGGGGAGCTGTTTTTT
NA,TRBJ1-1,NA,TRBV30,CAWTNGGGTEAFF,TGTGCCTGGACCAACGGGGGGGGCACTGAAGCTTTCTTT
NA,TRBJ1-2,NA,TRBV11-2,CASSLDLTVYGYTF,TGTGCCAGCAGCTTAGATTTGACAGTCTATGGCTACACCTTC
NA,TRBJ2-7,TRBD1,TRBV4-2,CASSQADRSYEQYF,TGTGCCAGCAGCCAAGCGGACAGGTCCTACGAGCAGTACTTC
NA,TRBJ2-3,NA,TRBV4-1,CASSQTDQQGSTNTQYF,TGCGCCAGCAGCCAAACAGATCAGCAAGGGAGCACAAATACGCAGTATTTT
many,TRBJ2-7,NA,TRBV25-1,CASSENAQGGPYEQYF,TGTGCCAGCAGTGAAAACGCACAGGGTGGACCCTACGAGCAGTACTTC
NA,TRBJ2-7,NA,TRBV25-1,CASSEGQLSYEQYF,TGTGCCAGCAGTGAGGGGCAGCTATCCTACGAGCAGTACTTC
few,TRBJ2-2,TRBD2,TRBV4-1,CASSQTGTSGVNTGELFF,TGCGCCAGCAGCCAAACCGGGACTAGCGGGGTGAACACCGGGGAGCTGTTTTTT
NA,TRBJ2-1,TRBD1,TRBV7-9,CASSWGQGVRDEQFF,TGTGCCAGCAGCTGGGGACAGGGGGTAAGGGATGAGCAGTTCTTC
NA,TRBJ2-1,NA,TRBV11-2,CASRMYNEQFF,TGTGCCAGCAGAATGTACAATGAGCAGTTCTTC
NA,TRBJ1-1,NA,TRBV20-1,CSASADTEAFF,TGCAGTGCTAGTGCCGACACTGAAGCTTTCTTT
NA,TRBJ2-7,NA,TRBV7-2,CASSFEPTSSYEQYF,TGTGCCAGCAGCTTCGAGCCCACGAGCTCCTACGAGCAGTACTTC
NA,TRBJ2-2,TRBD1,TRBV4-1,CASSQQGVQTGELFF,TGCGCCAGCAGCCAACAGGGGGTCCAGACCGGGGAGCTGTTTTTT
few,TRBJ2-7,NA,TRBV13,CASRDSSRAGEQYF,TGTGCCAGCAGGGACTCCTCGCGGGCCGGCGAGCAGTACTTC
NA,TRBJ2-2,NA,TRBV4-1,CASSPRGAGSVTGELFF,TGCGCCAGCAGCCCCCGGGGAGCGGGCTCTGTCACCGGGGAGCTGTTTTTT
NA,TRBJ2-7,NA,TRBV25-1,CASSEPRSAAYEQYF,TGTGCCAGCAGTGAACCACGGTCAGCGGCATACGAGCAGTACTTC
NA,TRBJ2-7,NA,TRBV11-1,CASSLVLASTEQYF,TGTGCCAGCAGCTTAGTGTTGGCTAGCACCGAGCAGTACTTC
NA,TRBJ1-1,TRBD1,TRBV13,CASSFNRGLEAFF,TGTGCCAGCAGCTTCAACAGGGGGCTTGAGGCTTTCTTT
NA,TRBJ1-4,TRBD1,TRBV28,CASSFGTGSNEKLFF,TGTGCCAGCAGTTTTGGGACAGGGTCTAATGAAAAACTGTTTTTT
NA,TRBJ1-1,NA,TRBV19,CASSINGGTEAFF,TGTGCCAGTAGTATTAATGGGGGCACTGAAGCTTTCTTT
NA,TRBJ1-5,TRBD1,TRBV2,CASGGTGDANQPQHF,TGTGCCAGCGGGGGGACAGGGGACGCCAATCAGCCCCAGCATTTT
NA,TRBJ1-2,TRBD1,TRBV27,CASTGGYGYTF,TGTGCCAGTACAGGGGGCTATGGCTACACCTTC
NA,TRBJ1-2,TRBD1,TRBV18,CASSPEKNRGSGYTF,TGTGCCAGCTCACCAGAGAAGAACAGGGGAAGCGGCTACACCTTC
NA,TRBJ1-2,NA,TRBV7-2,CASSLGGIGYTF,TGTGCCAGCAGCTTAGGCGGGATCGGCTACACCTTC
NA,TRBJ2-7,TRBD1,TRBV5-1,CASSLGDSLYYEQYF,TGCGCCAGCAGCTTGGGGGACAGTCTATACTACGAGCAGTACTTC
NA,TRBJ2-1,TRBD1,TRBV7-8,CASSLRVHGQGTMMQFF,TGTGCCAGCAGCTTACGCGTCCACGGACAGGGTACAATGATGCAGTTCTTC
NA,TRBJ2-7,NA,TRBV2,CASRPESYEQYF,TGTGCCAGCAGACCAGAGAGCTACGAGCAGTACTTC
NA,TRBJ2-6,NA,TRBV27,CASRFTGRNSGANVLTF,TGTGCCAGCAGATTTACCGGACGGAACTCTGGGGCCAACGTCCTGACTTTC
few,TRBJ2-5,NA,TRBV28,CASSPRGRAQQETQYF,TGTGCCAGCAGCCCACGGGGCCGAGCCCAACAAGAGACCCAGTACTTC
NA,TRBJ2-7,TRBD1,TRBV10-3,CAIRATGDRASEQYF,TGTGCCATCAGAGCTACGGGGGACAGGGCCAGCGAGCAGTACTTC
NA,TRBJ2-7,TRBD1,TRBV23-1,CASTRERTGLEQYF,TGCGCCAGCACTCGCGAGAGGACAGGCCTCGAGCAGTACTTC
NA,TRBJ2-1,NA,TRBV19,CASTQDPGVNEQFF,TGTGCCAGTACCCAAGATCCGGGAGTCAATGAGCAGTTCTTC
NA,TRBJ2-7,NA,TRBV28,CASSWEVRSEQYF,TGTGCCAGCAGCTGGGAGGTCCGAAGCGAGCAGTACTTC
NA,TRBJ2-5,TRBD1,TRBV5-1,CASSLGDRESETQYF,TGCGCCAGCAGCTTGGGGGACAGGGAATCGGAGACCCAGTACTTC
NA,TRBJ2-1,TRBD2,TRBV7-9,CASSSSASGRVEQFF,TGTGCCAGCAGCAGCTCGGCTAGCGGGAGGGTGGAGCAGTTCTTC
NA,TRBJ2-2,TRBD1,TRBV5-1,CASSGTGLTGTGELFF,TGCGCCAGCAGCGGCACCGGACTGACAGGGACCGGGGAGCTGTTTTTT
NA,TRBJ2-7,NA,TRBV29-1,CSVVSSYEQYF,TGCAGCGTTGTAAGCTCCTACGAGCAGTACTTC
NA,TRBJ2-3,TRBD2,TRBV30,CAWSVGLAGADTQYF,TGTGCCTGGAGTGTCGGACTAGCGGGAGCAGATACGCAGTATTTT
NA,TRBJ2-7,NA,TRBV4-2,CASSQDRGLSYEQYF,TGTGCCAGCAGCCAAGACCGGGGCCTCTCCTACGAGCAGTACTTC
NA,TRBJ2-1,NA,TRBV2,CASSDRLESNEQFF,TGTGCCAGCAGTGACAGACTCGAGTCCAATGAGCAGTTCTTC
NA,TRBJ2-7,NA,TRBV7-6,CASSTTRGHSYEQYF,TGTGCCAGCAGCACAACCAGGGGTCACTCCTACGAGCAGTACTTC
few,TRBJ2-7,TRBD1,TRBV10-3,CAISAGQTSYEQYF,TGTGCCATCAGTGCGGGACAGACCTCCTACGAGCAGTACTTC
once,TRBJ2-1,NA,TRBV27,CASRPISPAGEQFF,TGTGCCAGCAGACCCATTTCCCCGGCGGGTGAGCAGTTCTTC
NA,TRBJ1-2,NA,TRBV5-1,CASSFSGTPESGGYTF,TGCGCCAGCAGCTTCTCCGGGACACCAGAGAGTGGGGGCTACACCTTC
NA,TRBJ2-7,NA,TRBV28,CASSGPKGGDEQYF,TGTGCCAGCAGTGGACCGAAGGGTGGCGACGAGCAGTACTTC
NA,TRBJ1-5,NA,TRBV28,CASSLRPPQHF,TGTGCCAGCAGTTTGAGGCCGCCCCAGCATTTT